These 15 T cell receptor beta chains were all obtained from the same sample, sequenced in a study of cytomegalovirus exposure and HLA in healthy donors. PCR was performed using 60 Vbeta and 13 Jbeta primers. Assay used: immunoSEQ multiplex PCR; TCRdb lists only in-frame clones, some missing. This repertoire shows some 40,000 clones, 70% to 75% found once; its top ten account for roughly 6.3%. The sequencing input was PBMCs. The receptors shown here come from a young man in good health and CMV-seronegative.

The rearrangement links TRBV7-9 to TRBJ2-3, with 8 nucleotides matching TRBD1. CDR3 size: 14 residues. Germline V gives CDR1 SEHNR, CDR2 FQNEAQ (reference sequence). CDR3 protein: CALGGQGFADTQYF. CDR3 DNA: TGTGCGTTGGGTGGACAGGGATTCGCAGATACGCAGTATTTT. The full variable domain, completed using reference TRBV7-9 and TRBJ2-3, is DTGVSQNPRHKITKRGQNVTFRCDPISEHNRLYWYRQTLGQGPEFLTYFQNEAQLEKSRLLSDRFSAERPKGSFSTLEIQRTEQGDSAMYLCALGGQGFADTQYFGPGTRLTVL.

The chain combines TRBV10-3 with TRBJ1-5, with 7 bases fitting TRBD1. Germline V gives CDR1 ENHRY, CDR2 SYGVKD. This CDR3 has 15 amino acids. V was pared by 4 bases and J by 3 bases, with 6 bases of the junction left unmatched. The CDR3 loop reads CAISGGQENNQPQHF. Here the CDR3 DNA reads TGTGCCATCAGTGGAGGACAGGAAAACAATCAGCCCCAGCATTTT.

The chain combines TRBV12-1 with TRBJ2-7; the table's TRBD1 call for D was not verified on the DNA. TRBV12-1 is shown as a pseudogene. This CDR3 region has 14 residues. CDR3 nucleotide sequence: TGTGCCAGCAGCTTTGGTCAGACAAACTACGAGCAGTACTTC. This gives the protein CASSFGQTNYEQYF.

The gene calls are TRBV5-1 and TRBJ2-5, with D perhaps matching TRBD1 (6 bases). From germline, CDR1 is SGHRS and CDR2 YFSETQ. Trimming cost V 0 bases and J 5 bases, with 11 bases left between them. CDR3 length: 14 amino acids. The CDR3 bases are TGCGCCAGCAGCTTGGACAGGGCGAGCGAGACCCAGTACTTC. It specifies CASSLDRASETQYF.

The gene calls are TRBV29-1 and TRBJ2-7; 10 bases match TRBD2. The CDR3 length is 18 residues. Per germline, CDR1 SQVTM and CDR2 ANQGSEA. The V and J ends lost 7 bases and 4 bases, in that order; junction bases with no gene match: 22. The CDR3 DNA sequence: TGCAGCGCTGCCTACCGGGACACTCGAGCGGGAGGGCCTTACGAGCAGTACTTC. Its protein product is CSAAYRDTRAGGPYEQYF.

This clone was found a few times. The gene calls are TRBV5-1 and TRBJ1-1; the D is unclear. Trimming removed 0 bases from V and 0 bases from J, with 3 bases in between. The germline CDR1 and CDR2 sequences are SGHRS and YFSETQ. CDR3 length: 13 amino acids. CDR3: CASSLVVNTEAFF. CDR3 nucleotides: TGCGCCAGCAGCTTGGTAGTGAACACTGAAGCTTTCTTT.

This chain uses TRBV10-2 with TRBJ1-5, with a possible D match to TRBD1 (5 bases). The V end lost 2 bases, the J end lost 6 bases, and 14 bases lay between the germline ends. The CDR3 runs 15 residues. CDR1 is WSHSY, CDR2 SAAADI, per germline. CDR3 loop: CASSEVDSFSQPQHF. CDR3 DNA: TGCGCCAGCAGTGAGGTAGACAGTTTTAGTCAGCCCCAGCATTTT.

This rearrangement joins TRBV30 to TRBJ2-2; D is unresolved. Trimming took off 0 bases at V and 5 bases at J, with 7 bases between the two ends. The CDR3 loop spans 13 amino acids. CDR1 and CDR2 from the germline V gene are GTSNPN and SVGIG (reference sequence). The DNA of the CDR3 is TGTGCCTGGAGTGTATCACTGACCGGGGAGCTGTTTTTT. It codes for CAWSVSLTGELFF.

V and J are TRBV11-2 and TRBJ2-3, with D possibly being TRBD2 (6 bases). The CDR3 totals 19 residues. Germline CDR1 SGHAT, CDR2 FQNNGV. Trimming stripped 3 bases from V and 3 bases from J, with 25 bases between. The chain's CDR3 is CASSFQLFTGGMGTDTQYF. DNA of the CDR3: TGTGCCAGCAGCTTTCAGCTCTTCACTGGGGGGATGGGGACAGATACGCAGTATTTT.

This chain joins TRBV7-3 and TRBJ2-3, with a weak D call TRBD2 (6 bases). The CDR3 runs 13 residues. CDR1 is SGHTA and CDR2 is FQGTGA in the germline V gene. Trimming stripped 7 bases from V and 8 bases from J, with 16 bases between. CDR3 amino acids: CASTSSLGGTQYF. The CDR3 bases are TGTGCCAGCACCTCGAGCCTCGGGGGTACGCAGTATTTT.

The gene calls are TRBV6-1 and TRBJ2-1; no definite D call. Trimming removed 8 bases at V and 10 bases at J, with 9 bases between. The length of the CDR3 is 10 residues. The germline gives CDR1 MNHNS, CDR2 SASEGT. In nucleotides, the CDR3 is TGTGCCAGCGCCGTTAGAGAGCAGTTCTTC. Its protein is CASAVREQFF.

V and J are TRBV2 and TRBJ1-1; D is perhaps TRBD1 (5 bases). The CDR3 is 14 residues long. Germline-derived CDR1 and CDR2 are SNHLY and FYNNEI. Trimming left V 7 bases short and J 11 bases short, with 23 bases between. CDR3 sequence: CASIGGLTYYGAFF. The CDR3 DNA reads TGTGCCAGCATCGGGGGACTTACTTACTATGGGGCTTTCTTT.

The chain couples TRBV29-1 to TRBJ1-3, with a weak D call TRBD1 (6 bases). Germline V gene data show CDR1 as SQVTM and CDR2 as ANQGSEA. Trimming shortened V by 5 bases and J by 0 bases, and 11 bases separated the two germline ends. The CDR3 totals 14 residues. DNA of the CDR3: TGCAGCGTTTTACAGGGTTTCTCTGGAAACACCATATATTTT. Translation gives CSVLQGFSGNTIYF.

The J gene is TRBJ2-3, the V gene TRBV6-5, with 8 bases that match TRBD2. The V gene end was trimmed by 4 bases and the J gene end by 2 bases; junction bases not matched to a gene: 5. Per germline, CDR1 MNHEY and CDR2 SVGAGI. This CDR3 contains 15 residues. The chain's CDR3 is CASSCGRGATDTQYF. DNA for the CDR3: TGTGCCAGCAGTTGCGGGCGGGGGGCCACAGATACGCAGTATTTT.

V gene TRBV6-5 combines with J gene TRBJ1-3; D gene ambiguous. CDR1 MNHEY and CDR2 SVGAGI come from the germline V gene. The V end was cut by 4 bases, the J end by 0 bases, with 13 bases between. The CDR3 consists of 16 residues. CDR3 nucleotide sequence: TGTGCCAGCAGTTCGCGTCCGAGGGCCTCTGGAAACACCATATATTTT. Protein product: CASSSRPRASGNTIYF.